This TCR beta chain is from a study of T cell repertoires in cytomegalovirus infection. Study-level points and caveats: Ex vivo, HLA-C-restricted CMV-specific TCR beta clonotypes prevailed over the rest of the response.

TCRdb called the reads again in MiXCR, with one record for every CDR3 protein. In the table there are 90,000 to 110,000 distinct CDR3 sequences, under 30% of which are singletons. This clonotype was observed a handful of times. No antigen is known for it. Germline V gene data show CDR1 as LGHNA and CDR2 as YNFKEQ. The CDR3 extends over 13 amino acids. V was clipped by 3 bases and J by 4 bases, with 9 bases between them. V is TRBV4-2 and J is TRBJ1-1; D is ambiguous. The clonotype originates from a human donor in good health (CMV status not recorded). Some clones in this sample may be carry-over from other donors' samples. Specimen: CD8+ T cells from cultured PBMCs, collected from culture after CMV antigen stimulation. This CDR3 is CASSHLLSTEAFF. In DNA form, the CDR3 reads TGTGCCAGCAGCCATTTGCTATCCACTGAAGCTTTCTTT.